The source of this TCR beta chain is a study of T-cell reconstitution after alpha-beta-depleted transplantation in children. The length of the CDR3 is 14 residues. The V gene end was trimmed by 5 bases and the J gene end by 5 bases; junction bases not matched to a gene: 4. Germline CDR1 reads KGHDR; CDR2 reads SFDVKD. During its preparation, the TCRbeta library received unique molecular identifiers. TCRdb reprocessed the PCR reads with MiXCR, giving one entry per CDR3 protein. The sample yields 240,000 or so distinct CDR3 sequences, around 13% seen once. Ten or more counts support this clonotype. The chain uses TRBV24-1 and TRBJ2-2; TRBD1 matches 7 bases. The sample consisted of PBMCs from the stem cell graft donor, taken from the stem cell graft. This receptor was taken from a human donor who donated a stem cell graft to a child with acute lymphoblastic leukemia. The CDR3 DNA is TGTGCCACCAGTGGACAGGGACGTACCGGGGAGCTGTTTTTT. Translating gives CATSGQGRTGELFF.